The rows below give T cell receptor beta chains drawn from one sample of a study of blood T cells in healthy people across ages. TCRdb recomputed calls from the 5' RACE reads with MiXCR, one row per CDR3 protein. The sample holds around 970,000 distinct CDR3 sequences, about 53% seen once. Sequencing used blood. Source of these receptors: a woman in her sixties in good health. Each CDR3 is given with its conserved first and last residue. D genes are given only for firm matches. Some rows have no size entry. The others give once, few or many, or a class for an expanded clone.

V gene	D gene	J gene	clone size	CDR3 protein	CDR3 DNA
TRBV9	TRBD2	TRBJ2-7	NA	CASSPKGAGVSEQYF	TGTGCCAGCAGCCCCAAGGGAGCGGGGGTAAGCGAGCAGTACTTC
TRBV20-1	TRBD1	TRBJ2-4	NA	CSAYPGQGVHLQYF	TGCAGTGCCTACCCGGGACAGGGGGTTCATTTGCAGTACTTC
TRBV10-3	NA	TRBJ2-7	NA	CAIKARESSYEQYF	TGTGCCATCAAAGCCAGGGAGAGCTCCTACGAGCAGTACTTC
TRBV7-2	NA	TRBJ2-3	few	CASSPRQGGSTDTQYF	TGTGCCAGCAGCCCCCGACAGGGAGGAAGCACAGATACGCAGTATTTT
TRBV25-1	NA	TRBJ2-2	NA	CANSDSGVDTGELFF	TGTGCCAACAGTGATTCAGGGGTGGACACCGGGGAGCTGTTTTTT
TRBV20-1	TRBD2	TRBJ2-3	NA	CSALGLAAVTSTDTQYF	TGCAGTGCCCTGGGACTAGCGGCGGTGACTAGCACAGATACGCAGTATTTT
TRBV29-1	NA	TRBJ2-5	NA	CSVEDPVSGVGWTEQYF	TGCAGCGTTGAAGATCCCGTCAGTGGGGTGGGGTGGACTGAGCAGTACTTC
TRBV7-8	NA	TRBJ2-7	NA	CATGRLSGEQYF	TGTGCCACCGGGCGTCTATCTGGCGAGCAGTACTTC
TRBV3-1	NA	TRBJ2-1	NA	CASSQVDGAFEQFF	TGTGCCAGCAGCCAAGTCGACGGGGCATTTGAGCAGTTCTTC
TRBV11-1	NA	TRBJ2-1	NA	CASSKTLTSTYNEQFF	TGTGCCAGCAGCAAAACCCTAACCAGCACCTACAATGAGCAGTTCTTC
TRBV29-1	NA	TRBJ2-6	few	CSVSASGANVLTF	TGCAGCGTCAGTGCTTCCGGGGCCAACGTCCTGACTTTC
TRBV6-5	NA	TRBJ2-7	few	CASSYSGRGGVTYEQYF	TGTGCCAGCAGTTACTCGGGCAGGGGCGGTGTTACCTACGAGCAGTACTTC
TRBV28	NA	TRBJ2-6	NA	CAGRPLGANVLTF	TGTGCCGGCCGCCCACTTGGTGCCAACGTCCTGACTTTC
TRBV12-3/TRBV12-4	NA	TRBJ1-5	NA	CASSSGTRQPQHF	TGTGCCAGCAGTTCAGGGACCCGACAGCCCCAGCATTTT
TRBV28	TRBD2	TRBJ2-7	NA	CASSWPSGRGRDEQYF	TGTGCCAGCAGTTGGCCTAGCGGGAGGGGGAGAGACGAGCAGTACTTC
TRBV10-3	NA	TRBJ2-7	NA	CAISEPGTFPYEQYF	TGTGCCATCAGTGAGCCGGGGACATTCCCCTACGAGCAGTACTTC
TRBV20-1	NA	TRBJ2-7	NA	CSAREARGGHYEQYF	TGCAGTGCTAGAGAGGCGCGAGGAGGCCACTACGAGCAGTACTTC
TRBV11-2	TRBD1	TRBJ1-4	NA	CASSSGTGGEKLFF	TGTGCCAGCAGCTCCGGGACAGGAGGTGAAAAACTGTTTTTT
TRBV2	NA	TRBJ2-3	once	CASSRQRVTDTQYF	TGTGCCAGCAGTCGGCAGCGGGTCACAGATACGCAGTATTTT
TRBV6-6	NA	TRBJ2-6	NA	CASRLGGPRSGANVLTF	TGTGCCAGCAGGCTGGGCGGTCCTAGGTCTGGGGCCAACGTCCTGACTTTC
TRBV7-9	NA	TRBJ1-2	NA	CASSLDGGQRYGYTF	TGTGCCAGCAGCTTAGATGGGGGGCAGCGCTATGGCTACACCTTC
TRBV3-1	NA	TRBJ2-3	NA	CASSSTASTDTQYF	TGTGCCAGCAGCTCGACAGCTAGCACAGATACGCAGTATTTT
TRBV27	NA	TRBJ2-7	NA	CASSLSTGYYEQYF	TGTGCCAGCAGTTTAAGTACAGGATACTACGAGCAGTACTTC
TRBV29-1	NA	TRBJ1-2	few	CSGQEFRGYTF	TGCAGCGGACAGGAATTTCGAGGCTACACCTTC
TRBV4-1	NA	TRBJ2-3	NA	CASSQVGRDTQYF	TGCGCCAGCAGCCAAGTTGGCAGGGATACGCAGTATTTT
TRBV3-1	NA	TRBJ1-1	NA	CASSQFQEAFF	TGTGCCAGCAGCCAATTCCAAGAAGCTTTCTTT